Following are 29 T cell receptor beta chains from one sample sequenced in a study of cytomegalovirus exposure and HLA in healthy donors. The table came from immunoSEQ multiplex PCR; TCRdb's copy has only in-frame clones and leaves some out. The table records approximately 300,000 clones, just over 85% of them present only once. The source material was PBMCs. These TCRs come from a woman aged 18-29 years in good health and CMV-seronegative.

The CDR3 DNA reads TGTGCCAGCAGTAAACCCAACAAGTACGAGCAGTACTTC. This encodes CASSKPNKYEQYF. This chain uses TRBV6-5 with TRBJ2-7; D ambiguous. Germline values: CDR1 MNHEY, CDR2 SVGAGI. CDR3 length equals 13 residues. Trimming shortened V by 5 bases and J by 4 bases, and 12 bases separated the two germline ends.

The chain employs TRBV6-6 and TRBJ2-5; possibly TRBD1 for D (5 bases). Germline CDR1 and CDR2: MNHNY and SVGAGI (reference sequence). This CDR3 comprises 15 residues. V dropped 2 bases and J dropped 5 bases, with 15 bases sitting between them. The CDR3 spells CASSYEGRVVETQYF. CDR3 sequence (DNA): TGTGCCAGCAGTTACGAAGGCAGGGTGGTGGAGACCCAGTACTTC.

CDR3 loop: CASSQDRGALSTDTQYF. The CDR3 bases are TGTGCCAGCAGCCAAGATCGGGGGGCCCTTAGCACAGATACGCAGTATTTT. The chain has TRBV4-2 and TRBJ2-3; possible D gene TRBD2, 7 bases. The germline V and J ends were trimmed by 0 bases and 0 bases, with 13 bases remaining between them. The CDR3 sequence is 17 residues long. Per germline, CDR1 LGHNA and CDR2 YNFKEQ.

Many counts were recorded for this clone. The chain couples TRBV14 to TRBJ1-3, with 7 bases matching TRBD1. Losses at the gene ends were 0 bases for V and 7 bases for J; bases not matched to a gene: 6. The germline V gene has CDR1 SGHDN and CDR2 FVKESK. The CDR3 contains 15 residues. The CDR3 is CASSQDWDRRNTIYF. The CDR3 DNA is TGTGCCAGCAGCCAAGATTGGGACAGAAGGAACACCATATATTTT.

The chain couples TRBV29-1 to TRBJ1-1; D uncertain. With 4 bases removed from V and 0 bases from J, the gap between germline ends came to 9 bases. Germline assignment: CDR1 SQVTM and CDR2 ANQGSEA. The CDR3 is 13 residues long. CDR3 sequence: CSVAQVLNTEAFF. As DNA, the CDR3 is TGCAGCGTTGCCCAGGTACTGAACACTGAAGCTTTCTTT.

V gene TRBV5-1 combines with J gene TRBJ2-5, with D maybe TRBD2 (5 bases). V was shortened by 1 base and J by 0 bases, with 7 bases between the two germline ends. The length of the CDR3 is 14 residues. The germline V gene has CDR1 SGHRS and CDR2 YFSETQ. The CDR3 region has the DNA TGCGCCAGCAGCTTGAGAGCGGACCAAGAGACCCAGTACTTC. Protein sequence: CASSLRADQETQYF.

This sequence joins TRBV9 and TRBJ2-1; D possibly corresponds to TRBD2 (8 bases). There are 18 residues in the CDR3. CDR1 SGDLS and CDR2 YYNGEE come from the germline V gene. Between the trimmed V and J ends, which lost 1 base and 2 bases, there was a span of 19 bases. The CDR3 loop reads CASSVPRGGTDTYNEQFF. The CDR3 nucleotides read TGTGCCAGCAGCGTACCCCGGGGGGGGACAGACACCTACAATGAGCAGTTCTTC.

The chain links TRBV10-3 to TRBJ1-5, with D uncertain. Deletions cut 6 bases from V and 0 bases from J, with 12 bases between. CDR3 size: 15 residues. Germline assignment: CDR1 ENHRY and CDR2 SYGVKD. DNA of the CDR3: TGTGCCATCAGCCAAGACATCTTTAGCAATCAGCCCCAGCATTTT. It codes for CAISQDIFSNQPQHF.

The genes are TRBV2 and TRBJ2-3; the match to TRBD1 covers 9 bases. The CDR3 is made up of 15 amino acids. CDR1 and CDR2 from the germline V gene are SNHLY and FYNNEI. Losses at the gene ends were 5 bases for V and 3 bases for J; bases not matched to a gene: 6. This CDR3 reads CASSITGGWTDTQYF. The CDR3 nucleotides are TGTGCCAGCAGTATTACAGGGGGCTGGACAGATACGCAGTATTTT.

This sequence joins TRBV29-1 and TRBJ2-7; 8 nucleotides match TRBD1. J lost 0 bases, V lost 3 bases, and 10 bases had no gene match. The germline V gene has CDR1 SQVTM and CDR2 ANQGSEA. The CDR3 length is 16 residues. The CDR3 protein is CSVERFRGQASYEQYF. CDR3 sequence (DNA): TGCAGCGTTGAGAGGTTTAGGGGACAGGCCTCCTACGAGCAGTACTTC.

The chain has TRBV6-5 and TRBJ2-2; a weak D match, TRBD1 (5 bases). Trimming removed 7 bases at V and 6 bases at J, with 18 bases between. The CDR3 is made up of 15 amino acids. CDR1 is MNHEY and CDR2 is SVGAGI in the germline V gene. CDR3 nucleotide sequence: TGTGCCAGCACTATAAGTAGGGGTCGCCCCGGGGAGCTGTTTTTT. Translating it yields CASTISRGRPGELFF.

V usage is TRBV6-4 and J usage is TRBJ2-5, with TRBD2 matching over 7 bases. This CDR3 contains 13 residues. The V gene end was trimmed by 4 bases and the J gene end by 8 bases; junction bases not matched to a gene: 7. Germline CDR1 MRHNA, CDR2 SNTAGT. The CDR3 sequence: CASSAEGGSTQYF. The DNA for the CDR3 is TGTGCCAGCAGTGCAGAGGGAGGGTCCACCCAGTACTTC.

The chain is built from TRBV2 and TRBJ1-1; 8 bases line up with TRBD1. CDR1 is SNHLY and CDR2 is FYNNEI in the germline V gene. V gave up 8 bases and J gave up 0 bases; unmatched junction bases: 2. This CDR3 is 13 amino acids long. The CDR3 DNA sequence: TGTGCCAGCGACAGGGGATTGAACACTGAAGCTTTCTTT. It translates to CASDRGLNTEAFF.

The rearrangement joins TRBV29-1 to TRBJ2-1; D ambiguous. The CDR3 is 13 amino acids. Deletions cut 2 bases from V and 15 bases from J, with 20 bases between. Germline CDR1 SQVTM, CDR2 ANQGSEA. The CDR3 sequence: CSVEPLLDGPGFF. The CDR3 region has the DNA TGCAGCGTTGAACCCCTTCTTGACGGCCCGGGGTTCTTC.

This clone occurred a few times. CDR3 region: CASSLAWDRGNTEAFF. CDR3 sequence (DNA): TGCGCCAGCAGCTTGGCCTGGGACAGGGGGAACACTGAAGCTTTCTTT. The gene calls are TRBV5-1 and TRBJ1-1; 10 bases agree with TRBD1. The germline V gene encodes CDR1 SGHRS and CDR2 YFSETQ. The CDR3 is 16 amino acids. V was clipped by 0 bases and J by 1 base; unmatched bases: 3.

This chain uses TRBV19 with TRBJ2-6; 7 nucleotides line up with TRBD1. CDR3 length: 17 residues. Per the germline V gene, CDR1 is LNHDA and CDR2 is SQIVND (reference sequence). Trimming took 4 bases from V and 2 from J; bases not matched to a gene: 8. The CDR3 sequence is CASSRRPQGAGANVLTF. The CDR3 DNA is TGTGCCAGTAGTAGAAGACCGCAGGGGGCTGGGGCCAACGTCCTGACTTTC.

The chain combines TRBV6-1 with TRBJ1-1; 7 nucleotides line up with TRBD1. With 7 bases clipped from V and 8 bases from J, the junction kept 13 bases outside the gene matches. The CDR3 loop spans 14 amino acids. The germline CDR1 and CDR2 sequences are MNHNS and SASEGT. The CDR3 DNA reads TGTGCCAGCACCAGCAGTAGGGGGACAGTAGAAGCTTTCTTT. Translation gives CASTSSRGTVEAFF.

The chain couples TRBV25-1 to TRBJ2-7, with 7 bases identical to TRBD1. V was pared by 4 bases and J by 0 bases, with 6 bases of the junction left unmatched. Germline CDR1 MGHDK, CDR2 SYGVNS. This CDR3 comprises 15 residues. CDR3 in amino acids: CASSVVRGLSYEQYF. DNA of the CDR3: TGTGCCAGCAGTGTGGTTAGGGGGCTCTCCTACGAGCAGTACTTC.

This clone has just a few counts. The V gene is TRBV6-5, the J gene TRBJ2-7; D unclear. The ends were cut back, 5 bases at V and 6 bases at J, with 17 bases in the middle. Germline V gene data show CDR1 as MNHEY and CDR2 as SVGAGI. CDR3 size: 14 residues. The CDR3 loop reads CASSPRGLPGEQYF. The CDR3 region has the DNA TGTGCCAGCAGTCCCCGAGGCCTCCCCGGCGAGCAGTACTTC.

This rearrangement joins TRBV28 to TRBJ1-1; maybe TRBD1 (6 bases). The germline V gene has CDR1 MDHEN and CDR2 SYDVKM. V lost 8 bases and J lost 5, with 27 bases in between. The CDR3 length is 17 residues. The CDR3 DNA sequence: TGTGCCAGCGCATCCCACAAAATGGGACATAAAGGGACTGAAGCTTTCTTT. This encodes CASASHKMGHKGTEAFF.

The CDR3 sequence: CASSLGTDRVGGYTF. The CDR3 nucleotides read TGCGCCAGCAGCTTGGGGACCGACAGGGTGGGCGGCTACACCTTC. The rearrangement joins TRBV5-1 to TRBJ1-2; TRBD1 aligns across 7 bases. This CDR3 is 15 amino acids long. Germline CDR1 reads SGHRS; CDR2 reads YFSETQ. Unmatched junction bases numbered 10, after V lost 0 bases and J lost 8 bases.

This rearrangement joins TRBV19 to TRBJ2-1; 7 nucleotides agree with TRBD2. Trimming removed 1 base from V and 5 bases from J; junction bases left unmatched: 8. The CDR3 is 16 residues long. Germline V gene sequence: CDR1 LNHDA, CDR2 SQIVND (reference sequence). The CDR3, as DNA: TGTGCCAGTAGTATAGCCGGGGAGGGCCTCAACAATGAGCAGTTCTTC. Its protein is CASSIAGEGLNNEQFF.

J is TRBJ2-5 and V is TRBV18; 7 nucleotides line up with TRBD2. V shed 9 bases and J 3 bases; nucleotides not matched to a gene: 13. The CDR3 covers 15 residues. Germline V gives CDR1 KGHSH, CDR2 LQKENI. CDR3 nucleotides: TGTGCCAGTCGGGGAGGGAGGGCCTCCGAAGAGACCCAGTACTTC. This sequence encodes CASRGGRASEETQYF.

The chain has TRBV30 and TRBJ1-1; a weak D match, TRBD1 (5 bases). There are 14 residues in the CDR3. The germline gives CDR1 GTSNPN, CDR2 SVGIG (reference sequence). V gave up 2 bases and J gave up 3 bases, with 13 bases separating them. DNA for the CDR3: TGTGCCTGGAGTAGGAGGGGACGGGACACTGAAGCTTTCTTT. Translated: CAWSRRGRDTEAFF.

Concerning this clone: A read error may produce the germline difference seen at one junction end. The V call is TRBV7-7, the J call TRBJ2-1; tentatively, D is TRBD1 (6 bases). The germline gives CDR1 SSHAT, CDR2 FNYEAQ (reference sequence). This CDR3 comprises 13 residues. For the CDR3, the DNA is TGTGCTAGCAGCTCCGACAGGTACAATGAGCAGTTCTTC. Protein sequence: CASSSDRYNEQFF.

The chain employs TRBV7-2 and TRBJ2-5; maybe TRBD2 (6 bases). Germline V gene lookup returns CDR1 SGHTA and CDR2 FQGNSA. V lost 0 bases and J 5 bases, leaving 10 bases between the germline ends. The CDR3 sequence is 14 residues long. In DNA form, the CDR3 reads TGTGCCAGCAGCTTAGCATCCGGGAGCGAGACCCAGTACTTC. Translating gives CASSLASGSETQYF.

The chain employs TRBV6-1 and TRBJ2-2; D is perhaps TRBD2 (5 bases). The length of the CDR3 is 16 residues. V was pared by 2 bases and J by 7 bases, with 17 bases between. CDR1 and CDR2 (germline): MNHNS, SASEGT. The CDR3 loop is CASSEWRVYGIGELFF. CDR3 DNA: TGTGCCAGCAGTGAATGGCGGGTTTATGGTATCGGGGAGCTGTTTTTT.

This clone occurred once. V is TRBV9 and J is TRBJ2-3; TRBD2 matches at 11 bases. CDR1 and CDR2 from the germline V gene are SGDLS and YYNGEE. CDR3 size: 17 residues. V shed 3 bases and J 6 bases; nucleotides not matched to a gene: 12. CDR3 nucleotides: TGTGCCAGCAGCGCGACTAGCGGGACCGCTGTTGGGGATACGCAGTATTTT. It yields the protein CASSATSGTAVGDTQYF.

The gene calls are TRBV5-8 and TRBJ1-5; D is ambiguous. Germline V lookup: CDR1 SGHTS, CDR2 YDEGEE. V lost 1 base and J lost 0, with 5 bases in between. There are 14 residues in the CDR3. CDR3 residues: CASSLRGSNQPQHF. The CDR3 DNA reads as TGTGCCAGCAGCTTGCGGGGTAGCAATCAGCCCCAGCATTTT. The variable domain in full, with the rest retrieved from reference TRBV5-8 and TRBJ1-5, is EAGVTQSPTHLIKTRGQQATLRCSPISGHTSVYWYQQALGLGLQFLLWYDEGEERNRGNFPPRFSGRQFPNYSSELNVNALELEDSALYLCASSLRGSNQPQHFGDGTRLSIL.